This TCR beta chain was recovered during a study of blood T cell repertoires in COVID-19. The overall study: COVID-19 samples from acute and convalescent phases originated in the United States, Italy and Spain.

As originally analysed: Amplification of reference gene primers provided the estimated nucleated cell counts. TCRdb keeps only in-frame clones here, not all; method: immunoSEQ multiplex PCR. Clonal size and the V and J genes are those of that table, whereas D and trimming came from the DNA. The table has approximately 300,000 clones, more than 80% seen once; the top ten hold 6.5% to 8%. The germline gives CDR1 ENHRY, CDR2 SYGVKD. The trim removed 0 bases at V and 7 bases at J, leaving 2 bases unmatched. The CDR3 runs 14 residues. The TCR sequence derives from a woman younger than 45 with COVID-19, enrolled during active disease. The V gene is TRBV10-3, the J gene TRBJ1-4, with 7 bases aligning to TRBD1. Source material: peripheral blood. CDR3 sequence: CAISESTGIEKLFF. DNA of the CDR3: TGTGCCATCAGTGAGTCGACAGGGATTGAAAAACTGTTTTTT.